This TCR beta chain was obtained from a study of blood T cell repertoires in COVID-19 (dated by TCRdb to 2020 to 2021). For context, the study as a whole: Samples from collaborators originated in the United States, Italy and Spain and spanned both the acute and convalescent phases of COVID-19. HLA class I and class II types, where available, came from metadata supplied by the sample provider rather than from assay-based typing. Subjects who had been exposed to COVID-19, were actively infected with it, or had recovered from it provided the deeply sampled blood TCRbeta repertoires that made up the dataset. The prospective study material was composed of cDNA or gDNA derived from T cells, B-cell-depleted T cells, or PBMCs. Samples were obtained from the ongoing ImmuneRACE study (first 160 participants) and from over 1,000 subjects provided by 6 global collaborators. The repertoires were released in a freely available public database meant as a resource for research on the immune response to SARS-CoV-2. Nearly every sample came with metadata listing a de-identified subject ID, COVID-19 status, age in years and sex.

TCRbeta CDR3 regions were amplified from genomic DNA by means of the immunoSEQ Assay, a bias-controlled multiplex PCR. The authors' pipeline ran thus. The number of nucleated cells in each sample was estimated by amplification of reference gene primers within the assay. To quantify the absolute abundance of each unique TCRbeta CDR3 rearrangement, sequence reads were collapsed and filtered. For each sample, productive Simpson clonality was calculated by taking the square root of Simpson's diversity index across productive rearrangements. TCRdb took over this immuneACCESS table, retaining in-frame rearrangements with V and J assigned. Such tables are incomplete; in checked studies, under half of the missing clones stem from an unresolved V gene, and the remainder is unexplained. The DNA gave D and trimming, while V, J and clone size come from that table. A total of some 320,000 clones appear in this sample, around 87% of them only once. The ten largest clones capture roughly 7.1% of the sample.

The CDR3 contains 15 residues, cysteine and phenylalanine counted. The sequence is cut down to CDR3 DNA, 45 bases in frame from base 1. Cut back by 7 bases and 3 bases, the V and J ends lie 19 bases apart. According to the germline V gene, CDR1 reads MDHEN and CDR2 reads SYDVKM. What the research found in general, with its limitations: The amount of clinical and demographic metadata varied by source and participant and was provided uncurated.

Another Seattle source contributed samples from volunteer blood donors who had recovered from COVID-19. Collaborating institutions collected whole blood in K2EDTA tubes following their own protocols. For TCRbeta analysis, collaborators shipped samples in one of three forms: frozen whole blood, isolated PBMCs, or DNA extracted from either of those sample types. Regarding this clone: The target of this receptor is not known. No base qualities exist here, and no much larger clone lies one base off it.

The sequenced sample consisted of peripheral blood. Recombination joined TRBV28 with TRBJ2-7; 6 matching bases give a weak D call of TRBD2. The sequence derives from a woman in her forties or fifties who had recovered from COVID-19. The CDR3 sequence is CASKPGGWDFYEQYF. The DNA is TGTGCCAGCAAACCCGGGGGATGGGACTTCTACGAGCAGTACTTC.